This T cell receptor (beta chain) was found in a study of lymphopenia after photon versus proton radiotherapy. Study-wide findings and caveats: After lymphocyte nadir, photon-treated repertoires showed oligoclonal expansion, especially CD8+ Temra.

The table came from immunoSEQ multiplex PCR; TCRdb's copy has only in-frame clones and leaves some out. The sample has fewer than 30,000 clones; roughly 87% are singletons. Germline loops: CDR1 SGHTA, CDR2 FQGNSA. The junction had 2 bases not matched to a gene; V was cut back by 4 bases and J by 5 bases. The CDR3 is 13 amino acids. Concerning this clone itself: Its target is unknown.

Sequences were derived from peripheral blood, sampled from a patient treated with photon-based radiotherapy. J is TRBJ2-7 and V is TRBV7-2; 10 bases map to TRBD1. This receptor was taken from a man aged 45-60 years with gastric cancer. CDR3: CASSSGTGDEQYF. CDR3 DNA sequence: TGTGCCAGCAGCTCTGGGACAGGGGACGAGCAGTACTTC.